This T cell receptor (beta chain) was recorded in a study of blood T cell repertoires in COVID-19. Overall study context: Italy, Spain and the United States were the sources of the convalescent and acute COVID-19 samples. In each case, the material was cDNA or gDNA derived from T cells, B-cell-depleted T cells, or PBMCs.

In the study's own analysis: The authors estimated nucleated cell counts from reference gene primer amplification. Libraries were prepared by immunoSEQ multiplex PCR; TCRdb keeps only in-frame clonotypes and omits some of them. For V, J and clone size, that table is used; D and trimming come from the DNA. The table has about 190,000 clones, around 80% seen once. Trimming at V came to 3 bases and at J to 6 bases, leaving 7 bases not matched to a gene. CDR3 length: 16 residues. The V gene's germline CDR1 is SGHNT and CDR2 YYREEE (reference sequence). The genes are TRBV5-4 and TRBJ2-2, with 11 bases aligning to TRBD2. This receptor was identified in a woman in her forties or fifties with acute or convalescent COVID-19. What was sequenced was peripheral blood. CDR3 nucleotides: TGTGCCAGCAGCTCAAAACTAGCGGGAGAAGCCGGGGAGCTGTTTTTT. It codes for CASSSKLAGEAGELFF.